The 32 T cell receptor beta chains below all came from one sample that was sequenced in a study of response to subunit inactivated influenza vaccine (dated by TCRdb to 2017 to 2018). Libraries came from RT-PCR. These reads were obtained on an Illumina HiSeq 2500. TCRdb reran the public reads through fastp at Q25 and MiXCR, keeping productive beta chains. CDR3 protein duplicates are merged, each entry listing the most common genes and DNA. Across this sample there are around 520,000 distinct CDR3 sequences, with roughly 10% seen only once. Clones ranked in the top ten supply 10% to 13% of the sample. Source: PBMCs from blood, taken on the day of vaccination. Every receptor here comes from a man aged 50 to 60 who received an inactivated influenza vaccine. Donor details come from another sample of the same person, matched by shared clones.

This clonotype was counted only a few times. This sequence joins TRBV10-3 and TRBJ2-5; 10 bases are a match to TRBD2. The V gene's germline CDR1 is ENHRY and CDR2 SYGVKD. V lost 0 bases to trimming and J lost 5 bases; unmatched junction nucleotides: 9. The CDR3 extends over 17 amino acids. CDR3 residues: CAISESTLAGAGETQYF. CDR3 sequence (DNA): TGTGCCATCAGTGAGTCGACTCTAGCGGGAGCCGGGGAGACCCAGTACTTC.

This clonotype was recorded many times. The CDR3 nucleotides are TGTGCCAGCAGTTTATGGGTCAATCAGCCCCAGCATTTT. Translated, it gives CASSLWVNQPQHF. The chain is built from TRBV27 and TRBJ1-5, with D unresolved. V was shortened by 1 base and J by 3 bases, with 4 bases between the two germline ends. The germline gives CDR1 MNHEY, CDR2 SMNVEV (reference sequence). The CDR3 totals 13 residues.

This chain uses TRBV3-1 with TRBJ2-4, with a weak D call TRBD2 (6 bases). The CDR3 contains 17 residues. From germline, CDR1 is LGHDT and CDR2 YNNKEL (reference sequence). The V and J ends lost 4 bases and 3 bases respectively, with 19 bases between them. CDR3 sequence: CASSPPVGGSVKNIQYF. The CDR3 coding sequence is TGTGCCAGCAGCCCTCCGGTGGGGGGTTCGGTCAAAAACATTCAGTACTTC. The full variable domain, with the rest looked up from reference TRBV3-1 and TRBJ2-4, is DTAVSQTPKYLVTQMGNDKSIKCEQNLGHDTMYWYKQDSKKFLKIMFSYNNKELIINETVPNRFSPKSPDKAHLNLHINSLELGDSAVYFCASSPPVGGSVKNIQYFGAGTRLSVL.

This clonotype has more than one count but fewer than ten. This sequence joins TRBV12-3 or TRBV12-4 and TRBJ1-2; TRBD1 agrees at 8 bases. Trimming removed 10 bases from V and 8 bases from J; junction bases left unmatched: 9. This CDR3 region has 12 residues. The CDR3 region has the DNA TGTGCCATCAGACCGGACAGGGAAGGCTACACCTTC. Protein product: CAIRPDREGYTF.

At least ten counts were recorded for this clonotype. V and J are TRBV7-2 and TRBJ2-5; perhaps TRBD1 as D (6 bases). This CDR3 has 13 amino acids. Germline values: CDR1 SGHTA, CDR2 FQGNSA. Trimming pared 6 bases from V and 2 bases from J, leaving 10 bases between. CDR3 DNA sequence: TGTGCCAGCAGTTTTGGACAGCAAGAGACCCAGTACTTC. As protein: CASSFGQQETQYF.

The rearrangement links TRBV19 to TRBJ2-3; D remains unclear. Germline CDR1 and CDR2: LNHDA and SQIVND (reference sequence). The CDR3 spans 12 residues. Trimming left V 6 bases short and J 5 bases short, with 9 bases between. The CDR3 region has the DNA TGTGCCAGTAGACCACCGGGAGATACGCAGTATTTT. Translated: CASRPPGDTQYF. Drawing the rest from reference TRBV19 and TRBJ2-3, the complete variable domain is DGGITQSPKYLFRKEGQNVTLSCEQNLNHDAMYWYRQDPGQGLRLIYYSQIVNDFQKGDIAEGYSVSREKKESFPLTVTSAQKNPTAFYLCASRPPGDTQYFGPGTRLTVL.

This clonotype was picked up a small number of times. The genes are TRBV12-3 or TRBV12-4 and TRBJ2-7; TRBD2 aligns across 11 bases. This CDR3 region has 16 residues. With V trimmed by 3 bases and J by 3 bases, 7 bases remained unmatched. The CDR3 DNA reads TGTGCCAGCAGTTTTGATAGACTAGCGGGGTTCTACGAGCAGTACTTC. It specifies CASSFDRLAGFYEQYF.

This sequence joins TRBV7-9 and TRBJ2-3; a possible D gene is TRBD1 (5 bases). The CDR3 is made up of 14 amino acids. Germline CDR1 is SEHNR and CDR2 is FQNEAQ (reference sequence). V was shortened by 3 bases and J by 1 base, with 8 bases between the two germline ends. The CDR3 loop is CASSFATGTDTQYF. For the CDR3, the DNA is TGTGCCAGCAGCTTTGCGACAGGCACAGATACGCAGTATTTT.

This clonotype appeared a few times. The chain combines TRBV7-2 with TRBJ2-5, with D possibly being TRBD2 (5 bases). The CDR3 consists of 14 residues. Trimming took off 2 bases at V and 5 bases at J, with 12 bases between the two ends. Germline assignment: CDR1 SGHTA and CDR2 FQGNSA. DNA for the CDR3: TGTGCCAGCAGCTTACGAGGAAGAGGGGAGACCCAGTACTTC. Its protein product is CASSLRGRGETQYF.

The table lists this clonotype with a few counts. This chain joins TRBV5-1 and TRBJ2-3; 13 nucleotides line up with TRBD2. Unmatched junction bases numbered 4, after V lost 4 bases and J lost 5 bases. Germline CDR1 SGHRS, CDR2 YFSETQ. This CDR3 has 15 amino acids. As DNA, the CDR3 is TGCGCCAGCAGCGGAGGGACTAGCGGGAAAGATACGCAGTATTTT. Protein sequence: CASSGGTSGKDTQYF.

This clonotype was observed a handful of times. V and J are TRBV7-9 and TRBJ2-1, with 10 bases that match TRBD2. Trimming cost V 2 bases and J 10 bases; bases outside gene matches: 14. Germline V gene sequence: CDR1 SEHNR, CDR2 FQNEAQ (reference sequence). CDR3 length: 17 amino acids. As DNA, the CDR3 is TGTGCCAGCAGCTTATCCCTAGCGGGAGAGATCCCATGGGAGCAGTTCTTC. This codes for CASSLSLAGEIPWEQFF.

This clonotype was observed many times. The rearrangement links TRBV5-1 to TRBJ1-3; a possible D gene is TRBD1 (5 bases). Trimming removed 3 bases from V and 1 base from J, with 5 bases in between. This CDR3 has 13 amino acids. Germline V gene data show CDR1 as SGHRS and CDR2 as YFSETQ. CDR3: CASSSGSGNTIYF. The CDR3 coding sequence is TGCGCCAGCAGCTCAGGGTCTGGAAACACCATATATTTT.

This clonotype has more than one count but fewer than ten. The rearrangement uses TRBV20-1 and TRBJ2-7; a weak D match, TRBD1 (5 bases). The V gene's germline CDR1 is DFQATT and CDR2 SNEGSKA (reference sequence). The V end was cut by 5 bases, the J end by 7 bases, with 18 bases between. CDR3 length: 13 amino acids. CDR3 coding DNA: TGCAGTGCTCCGCCCGGCAGGGTGGGTGAGCAGTACTTC. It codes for CSAPPGRVGEQYF.

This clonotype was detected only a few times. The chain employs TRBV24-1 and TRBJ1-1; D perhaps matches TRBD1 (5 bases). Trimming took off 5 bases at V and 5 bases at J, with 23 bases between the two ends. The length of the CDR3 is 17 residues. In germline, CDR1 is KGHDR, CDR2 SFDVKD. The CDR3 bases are TGTGCCACCAGTGCTAATGGCGGGGGGGTCCTTGGAACTGAAGCTTTCTTT. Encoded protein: CATSANGGGVLGTEAFF.

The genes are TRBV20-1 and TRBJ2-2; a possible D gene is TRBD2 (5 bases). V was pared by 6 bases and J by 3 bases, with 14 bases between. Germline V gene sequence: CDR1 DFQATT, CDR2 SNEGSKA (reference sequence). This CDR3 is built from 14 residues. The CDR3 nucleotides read TGCAGTGCGCCCAGACCGGGGTACACCGGGGAGCTGTTTTTT. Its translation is CSAPRPGYTGELFF.

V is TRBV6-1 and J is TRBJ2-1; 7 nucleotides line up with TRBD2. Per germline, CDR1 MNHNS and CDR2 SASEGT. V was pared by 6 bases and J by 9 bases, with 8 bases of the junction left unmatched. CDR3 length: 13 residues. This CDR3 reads CASRRLAWAEQFF. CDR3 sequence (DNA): TGTGCCAGCAGGCGACTAGCCTGGGCTGAGCAGTTCTTC.

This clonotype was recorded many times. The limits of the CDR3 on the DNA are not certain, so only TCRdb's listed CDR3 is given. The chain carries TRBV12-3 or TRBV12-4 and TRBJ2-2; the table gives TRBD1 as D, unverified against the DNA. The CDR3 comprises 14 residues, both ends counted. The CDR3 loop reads CASILGGNTGELFF.

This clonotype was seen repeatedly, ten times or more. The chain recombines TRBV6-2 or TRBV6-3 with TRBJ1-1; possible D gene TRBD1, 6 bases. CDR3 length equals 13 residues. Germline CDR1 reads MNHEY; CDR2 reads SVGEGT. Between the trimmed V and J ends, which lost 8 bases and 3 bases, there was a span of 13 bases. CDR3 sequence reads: CASGTTGYTEAFF. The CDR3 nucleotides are TGTGCCAGCGGTACTACAGGGTACACTGAAGCTTTCTTT.

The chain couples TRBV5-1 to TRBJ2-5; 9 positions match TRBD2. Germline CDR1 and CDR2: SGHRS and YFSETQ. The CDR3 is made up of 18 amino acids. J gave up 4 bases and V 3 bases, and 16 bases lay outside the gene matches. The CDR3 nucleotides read TGCGCCAGCAGCTCCCGACAGTCTCCGGGACTAGCCGGAGAGACCCAGTACTTC. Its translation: CASSSRQSPGLAGETQYF.

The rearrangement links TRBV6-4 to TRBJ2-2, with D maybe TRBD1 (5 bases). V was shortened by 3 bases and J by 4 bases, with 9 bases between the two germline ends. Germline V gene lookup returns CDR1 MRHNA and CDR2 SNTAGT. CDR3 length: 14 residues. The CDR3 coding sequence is TGTGCCAGCAGTGAAGGGGCCTTCACCGGGGAGCTGTTTTTT. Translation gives CASSEGAFTGELFF.

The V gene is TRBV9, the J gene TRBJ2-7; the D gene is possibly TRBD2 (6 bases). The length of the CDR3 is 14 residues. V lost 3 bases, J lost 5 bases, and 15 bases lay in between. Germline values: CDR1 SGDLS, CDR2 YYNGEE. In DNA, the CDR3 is TGTGCCAGCAGCGGGGGACTGAACCTAGACGAGCAGTACTTC. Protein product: CASSGGLNLDEQYF.

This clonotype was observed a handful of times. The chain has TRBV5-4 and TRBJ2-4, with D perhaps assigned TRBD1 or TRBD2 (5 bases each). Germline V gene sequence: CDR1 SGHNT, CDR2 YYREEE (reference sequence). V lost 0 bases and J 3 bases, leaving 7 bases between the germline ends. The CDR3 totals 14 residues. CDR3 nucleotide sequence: TGTGCCAGCAGCTTGGGGGACCGCAAAAACATTCAGTACTTC. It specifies CASSLGDRKNIQYF.

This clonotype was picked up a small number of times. This CDR3 is CASSLPSGSKRRYF. CDR3 in DNA: TGTGCCAGCAGTCTTCCAAGCGGGAGTAAACGGCGGTACTTC. V and J are TRBV6-2 or TRBV6-3 and TRBJ2-7, with TRBD2 matching 8 bases. From germline, CDR1 is MNHEY and CDR2 SVGEGT. The CDR3 extends over 14 amino acids. J was trimmed by 12 bases and V by 5 bases; bases with no gene match: 15.

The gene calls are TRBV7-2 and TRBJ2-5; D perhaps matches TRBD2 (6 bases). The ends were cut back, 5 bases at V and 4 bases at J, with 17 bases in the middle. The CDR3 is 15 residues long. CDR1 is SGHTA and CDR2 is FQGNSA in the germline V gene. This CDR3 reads CASSRPPGSGETQYF. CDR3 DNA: TGTGCCAGCAGCCGACCCCCCGGGAGTGGAGAGACCCAGTACTTC.

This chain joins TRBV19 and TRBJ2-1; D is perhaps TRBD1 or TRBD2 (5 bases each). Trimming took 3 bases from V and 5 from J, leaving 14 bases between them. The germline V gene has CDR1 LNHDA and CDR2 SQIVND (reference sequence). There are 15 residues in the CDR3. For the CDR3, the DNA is TGTGCCAGTAGTATGCTCACCGGGGCCCACAATGAGCAGTTCTTC. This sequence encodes CASSMLTGAHNEQFF.

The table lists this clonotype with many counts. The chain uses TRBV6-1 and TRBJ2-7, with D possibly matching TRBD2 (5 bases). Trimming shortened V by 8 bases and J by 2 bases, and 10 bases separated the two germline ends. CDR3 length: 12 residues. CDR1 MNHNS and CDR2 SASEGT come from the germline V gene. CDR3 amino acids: CASYGLTYEQYF. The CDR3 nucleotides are TGTGCCAGCTACGGACTTACCTACGAGCAGTACTTC.

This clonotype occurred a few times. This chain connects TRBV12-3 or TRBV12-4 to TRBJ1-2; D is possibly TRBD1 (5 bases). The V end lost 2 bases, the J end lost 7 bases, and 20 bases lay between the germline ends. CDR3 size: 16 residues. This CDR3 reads CASSLRERQGSSGYTF. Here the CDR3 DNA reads TGTGCCAGCAGTTTAAGAGAACGGCAGGGCTCCTCTGGCTACACCTTC.

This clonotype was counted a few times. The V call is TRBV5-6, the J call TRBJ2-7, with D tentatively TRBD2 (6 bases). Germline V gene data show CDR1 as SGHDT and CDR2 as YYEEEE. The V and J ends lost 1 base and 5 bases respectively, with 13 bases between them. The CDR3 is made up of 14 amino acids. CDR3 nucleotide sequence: TGTGCCAGCAGCTTGAGTCCAGCGGGCCACGAGCAGTACTTC. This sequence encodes CASSLSPAGHEQYF.

The CDR3 region has the DNA TGTGCCAGCAGCTTAGCGCTGGGGGCGAATGAAAAACTGTTTTTT. This gives the protein CASSLALGANEKLFF. The chain carries TRBV7-8 and TRBJ1-4; possibly TRBD1 for D (6 bases). CDR1 is SGHVS and CDR2 is FQNEAQ in the germline V gene. This CDR3 has 15 residues. Trimming pared 0 bases from V and 5 bases from J, leaving 10 bases between.

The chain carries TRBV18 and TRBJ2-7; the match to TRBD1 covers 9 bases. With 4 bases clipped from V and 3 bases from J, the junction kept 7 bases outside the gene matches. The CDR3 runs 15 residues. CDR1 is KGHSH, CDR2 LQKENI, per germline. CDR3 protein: CASSLPGQGIYEQYF. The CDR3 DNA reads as TGTGCCAGCTCACTCCCGGGACAGGGAATCTACGAGCAGTACTTC.

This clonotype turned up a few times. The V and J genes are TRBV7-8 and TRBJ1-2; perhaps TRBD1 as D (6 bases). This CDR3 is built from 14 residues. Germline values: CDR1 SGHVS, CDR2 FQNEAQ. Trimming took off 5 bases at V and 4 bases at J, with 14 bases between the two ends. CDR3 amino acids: CASSKTGQLYGYTF. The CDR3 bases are TGTGCCAGCAGCAAAACCGGACAGCTCTATGGCTACACCTTC.

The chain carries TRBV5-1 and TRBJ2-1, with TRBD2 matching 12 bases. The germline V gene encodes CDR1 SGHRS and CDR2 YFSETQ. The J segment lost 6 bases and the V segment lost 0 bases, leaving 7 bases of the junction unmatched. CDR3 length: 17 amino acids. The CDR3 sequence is CASSLEASGGAVNEQFF. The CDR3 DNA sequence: TGCGCCAGCAGCTTGGAGGCTAGCGGGGGGGCCGTCAATGAGCAGTTCTTC.